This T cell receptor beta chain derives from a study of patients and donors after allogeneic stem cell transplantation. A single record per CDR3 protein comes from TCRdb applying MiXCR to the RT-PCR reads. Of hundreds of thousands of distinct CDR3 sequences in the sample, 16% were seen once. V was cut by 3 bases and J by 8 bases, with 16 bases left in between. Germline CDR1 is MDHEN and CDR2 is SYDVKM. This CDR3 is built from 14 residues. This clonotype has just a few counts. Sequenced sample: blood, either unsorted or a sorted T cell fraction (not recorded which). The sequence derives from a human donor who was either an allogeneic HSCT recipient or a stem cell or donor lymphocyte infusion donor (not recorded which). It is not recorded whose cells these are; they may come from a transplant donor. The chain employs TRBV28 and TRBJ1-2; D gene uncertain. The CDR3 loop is CASSLSSPFFGYTF. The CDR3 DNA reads TGTGCCAGCAGTTTGTCCAGCCCCTTCTTCGGCTACACCTTC.